This T cell receptor (beta chain) came from a study of blood T cell repertoires in COVID-19. The junction had 7 bases not matched to a gene; V was cut back by 4 bases and J by 5 bases. CDR3 length equals 14 residues. The germline gives CDR1 GTSNPN, CDR2 SVGIG (reference sequence). In the authors' methods: Estimated nucleated cell counts came from reference gene primer amplification. The protocol was immunoSEQ multiplex PCR, while the TCRdb copy is restricted to in-frame clones and leaves out a portion. The D gene and trimming were derived from the DNA, and the V and J assignments and clone size from that table. The table shows fewer than 350,000 clones, with 75% to 90% occurring only once. Recovery among Cohort 3 donors was established by two negative PCRs, clearance, or symptom resolution.

This receptor was obtained from a woman aged 35 to 49 who had recovered from COVID-19. Sequencing used PBMCs or T cells enriched from blood (not recorded which). V usage is TRBV30 and J usage is TRBJ1-1, with 10 bases identical to TRBD1. CDR3 DNA sequence: TGTGCCTGGAAGTGGGGACAGGGGAGTACTGAAGCTTTCTTT. Residues: CAWKWGQGSTEAFF. The complete variable domain, with remaining parts taken from reference TRBV30 and TRBJ1-1, reads SQTIHQWPATLVQPVGSPLSLECTVEGTSNPNLYWYRQAAGRGLQLLFYSVGIGQISSEVPQNLSASRPQDRQFILSSKKLLLSDSGFYLCAWKWGQGSTEAFFGQGTRLTVV.